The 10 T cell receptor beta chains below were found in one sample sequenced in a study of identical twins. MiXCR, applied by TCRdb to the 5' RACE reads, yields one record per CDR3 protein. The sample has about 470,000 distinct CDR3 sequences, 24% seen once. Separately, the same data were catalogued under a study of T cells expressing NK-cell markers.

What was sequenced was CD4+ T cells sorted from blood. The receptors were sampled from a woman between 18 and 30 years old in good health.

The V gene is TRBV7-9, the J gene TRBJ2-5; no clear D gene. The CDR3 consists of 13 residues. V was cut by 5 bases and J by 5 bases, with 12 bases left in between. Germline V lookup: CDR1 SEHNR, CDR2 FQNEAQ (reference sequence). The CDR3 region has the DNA TGTGCCAGCAGCCCACGTGTCTGGGAGACCCAGTACTTC. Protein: CASSPRVWETQYF. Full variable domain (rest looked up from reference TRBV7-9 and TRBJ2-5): DTGVSQNPRHKITKRGQNVTFRCDPISEHNRLYWYRQTLGQGPEFLTYFQNEAQLEKSRLLSDRFSAERPKGSFSTLEIQRTEQGDSAMYLCASSPRVWETQYFGPGTRLLVL.

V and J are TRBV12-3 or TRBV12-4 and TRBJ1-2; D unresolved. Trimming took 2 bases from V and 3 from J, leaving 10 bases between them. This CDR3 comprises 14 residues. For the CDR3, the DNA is TGTGCCAGCAGTTTACATCGCTCCGACTATGGCTACACCTTC. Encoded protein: CASSLHRSDYGYTF.

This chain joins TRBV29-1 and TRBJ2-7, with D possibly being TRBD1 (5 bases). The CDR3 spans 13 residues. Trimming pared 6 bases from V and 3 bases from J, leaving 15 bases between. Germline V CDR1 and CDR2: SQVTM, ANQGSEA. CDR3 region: CSVTQGGNYEQYF. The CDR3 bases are TGCAGCGTCACCCAGGGTGGGAACTACGAGCAGTACTTC.

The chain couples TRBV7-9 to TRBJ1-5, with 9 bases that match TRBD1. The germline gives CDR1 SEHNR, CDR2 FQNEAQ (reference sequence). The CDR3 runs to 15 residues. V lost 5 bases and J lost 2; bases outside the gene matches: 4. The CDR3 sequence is CASSRDRVGNQPQHF. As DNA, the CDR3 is TGTGCCAGCAGCAGGGACAGGGTAGGCAATCAGCCCCAGCATTTT.

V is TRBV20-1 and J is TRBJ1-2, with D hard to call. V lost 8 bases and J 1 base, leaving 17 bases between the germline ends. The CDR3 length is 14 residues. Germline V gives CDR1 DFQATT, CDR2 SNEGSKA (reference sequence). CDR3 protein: CSSSQLGFNYGYTF. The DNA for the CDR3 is TGCAGTTCCTCACAGTTGGGGTTTAACTATGGCTACACCTTC.

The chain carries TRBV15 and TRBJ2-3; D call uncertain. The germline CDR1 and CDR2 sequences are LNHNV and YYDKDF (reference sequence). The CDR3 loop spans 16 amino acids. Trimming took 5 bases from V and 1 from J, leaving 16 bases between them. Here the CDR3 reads CATSPGPQWGTDTQYF. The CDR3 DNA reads TGTGCCACCAGCCCGGGTCCACAGTGGGGCACAGATACGCAGTATTTT.

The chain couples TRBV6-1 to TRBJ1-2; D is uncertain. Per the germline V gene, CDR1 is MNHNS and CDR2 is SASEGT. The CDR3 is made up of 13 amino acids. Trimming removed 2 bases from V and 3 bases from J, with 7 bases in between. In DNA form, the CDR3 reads TGTGCCAGCAGTGAACTAAGGGACTATGGCTACACCTTC. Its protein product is CASSELRDYGYTF.

This CDR3 reads CASSLEQGANNQPQHF. The CDR3 DNA reads as TGTGCCAGCAGCTTGGAACAGGGGGCTAACAATCAGCCCCAGCATTTT. The chain has TRBV5-5 and TRBJ1-5; TRBD1 aligns across 9 bases. Germline values: CDR1 SGHKS, CDR2 YYEKEE (reference sequence). CDR3 length: 16 amino acids. V shed 0 bases, J shed 3 bases, and the junction held 4 bases outside the gene matches. The full variable domain, in which reference TRBV5-5 and TRBJ1-5 provide the parts outside the CDR3, is DAGVTQSPTHLIKTRGQQVTLRCSPISGHKSVSWYQQVLGQGPQFIFQYYEKEERGRGNFPDRFSARQFPNYSSELNVNALLLGDSALYLCASSLEQGANNQPQHFGDGTRLSIL.

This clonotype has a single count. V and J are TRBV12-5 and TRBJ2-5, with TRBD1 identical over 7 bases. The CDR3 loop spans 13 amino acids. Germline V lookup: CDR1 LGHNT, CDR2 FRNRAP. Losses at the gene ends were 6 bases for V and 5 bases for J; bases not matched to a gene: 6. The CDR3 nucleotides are TGTGCTAGTGGGCTGCCGACAGGGGAGACCCAGTACTTC. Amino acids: CASGLPTGETQYF. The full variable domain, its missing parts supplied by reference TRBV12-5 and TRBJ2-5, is DARVTQTPRHKVTEMGQEVTMRCQPILGHNTVFWYRQTMMQGLELLAYFRNRAPLDDSGMPKDRFSAEMPDATLATLKIQPSEPRDSAVYFCASGLPTGETQYFGPGTRLLVL.

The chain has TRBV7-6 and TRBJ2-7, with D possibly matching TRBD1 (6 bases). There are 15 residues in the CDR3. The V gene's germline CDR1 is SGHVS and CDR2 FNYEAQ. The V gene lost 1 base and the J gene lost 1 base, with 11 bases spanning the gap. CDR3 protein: CASSLGQGKSYEQYF. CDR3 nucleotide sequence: TGTGCCAGCAGCTTAGGCCAGGGGAAGTCCTACGAGCAGTACTTC. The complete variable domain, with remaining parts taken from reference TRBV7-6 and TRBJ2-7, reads GAGVSQSPRYKVTKRGQDVALRCDPISGHVSLYWYRQALGQGPEFLTYFNYEAQQDKSGLPNDRFSAERPEGSISTLTIQRTEQRDSAMYRCASSLGQGKSYEQYFGPGTRLTVT.